One sample yielded the 17 T cell receptor beta chains listed below, sequenced in a study of cytomegalovirus exposure and HLA in healthy donors (dated by TCRdb to about 2017). Library prep was done by the immunoSEQ multiplex PCR assay. The multiplex PCR relied on a mix of 60 forward primers for TCR Vbeta segments and 13 reverse primers for TCR Jbeta segments. The immuneACCESS repertoire file appears here via TCRdb, limited to in-frame rearrangements. These files lack a portion of the clones; in checked studies, under half of the deficit traces to unresolved V genes, and the cause of the others is not known. This sample is represented by around 200,000 clones; roughly four fifths of them were singletons. The top ten constitute 0.2% to 0.25% of the sample. What was sequenced was PBMCs. The receptors originated from a girl aged 2-10 years in good health and CMV-seronegative.

The chain carries TRBV23-1 and TRBJ1-5, with TRBD1 as a possible D gene (5 bases). TRBV23-1 is flagged as an ORF with uncertain function. Trimming stripped 7 bases from V and 4 bases from J, with 11 bases between. The length of the CDR3 is 13 residues. This chain's CDR3 is CASTGVGNQPQHF. CDR3 sequence (DNA): TGCGCCAGCACGGGGGTGGGGAATCAGCCCCAGCATTTT.

CDR3: CASGSSSYNEQFF. In DNA, the CDR3 is TGTGCCAGCGGCTCGAGCTCCTACAATGAGCAGTTCTTC. The chain employs TRBV11-2 and TRBJ2-1, with unresolved D. The CDR3 is 13 residues long. The V end was cut by 8 bases, the J end by 0 bases, with 8 bases between. CDR1 and CDR2 from the germline V gene are SGHAT and FQNNGV.

The rearrangement joins TRBV12-5 to TRBJ2-7; a weak D match, TRBD1 (6 bases). V lost 1 base, J lost 6 bases, and 10 bases lay in between. The CDR3 is made up of 13 amino acids. Per the germline V gene, CDR1 is LGHNT and CDR2 is FRNRAP. CDR3 coding DNA: TGTGCTAGTGGTTTGGCAGGGGTGGGCGAGCAGTACTTC. This encodes CASGLAGVGEQYF.

The V gene is TRBV7-9, the J gene TRBJ2-3, with D maybe TRBD1 (6 bases). The V and J ends lost 5 bases and 6 bases respectively, with 12 bases between them. Germline CDR1 SEHNR, CDR2 FQNEAQ (reference sequence). The CDR3 is 13 residues long. The CDR3 DNA reads as TGTGCCAGCAGCGAGGATCAGGGGGATACGCAGTATTTT. Protein product: CASSEDQGDTQYF.

The rearrangement joins TRBV9 to TRBJ1-1; 9 positions match TRBD1. This CDR3 is 16 amino acids long. The junction had 5 bases not matched to a gene; V was cut back by 1 base and J by 1 base. Germline CDR1 and CDR2: SGDLS and YYNGEE. The CDR3 nucleotides read TGTGCCAGCAGCGTACTCCCGGGACAGGGGAACACTGAAGCTTTCTTT. Translating it yields CASSVLPGQGNTEAFF.

This clone has just a few counts. The chain employs TRBV5-4 and TRBJ2-2, with 9 bases that match TRBD2. The V segment lost 3 bases and the J segment 4 bases; nucleotides outside the gene matches: 10. The CDR3 is 17 residues long. Germline CDR1 SGHNT, CDR2 YYREEE (reference sequence). The CDR3 protein is CASSSESGTSLTGELFF. In DNA, the CDR3 is TGTGCCAGCAGCTCAGAGTCCGGGACTAGCCTCACCGGGGAGCTGTTTTTT.

J is TRBJ2-1 and V is TRBV12-5, with no clear D. The CDR3 spans 8 residues. Between the trimmed V and J ends, which lost 11 bases and 14 bases, there was a span of 10 bases. Germline lookup yields CDR1 LGHNT and CDR2 FRNRAP. CDR3 nucleotide sequence: TGTGCTGGTGAGGCGGAGTTCTTC. This sequence encodes CAGEAEFF.

The V call is TRBV10-3, the J call TRBJ2-7, with 7 nucleotides matching TRBD2. V lost 4 bases and J lost 2; bases outside the gene matches: 8. The CDR3 is 15 amino acids. Germline CDR1 reads ENHRY; CDR2 reads SYGVKD. DNA of the CDR3: TGTGCCATCAGTGCCGGAGCGGCGGGGGCCTACGAGCAGTACTTC. It is translated as CAISAGAAGAYEQYF.

J is TRBJ2-2 and V is TRBV7-9; 11 nucleotides match TRBD2. Per the germline V gene, CDR1 is SEHNR and CDR2 is FQNEAQ (reference sequence). Germline trimming cut 3 bases from V and 4 bases from J; bases unmatched to any gene: 1. The CDR3 extends over 15 amino acids. CDR3 nucleotide sequence: TGTGCCAGCAGCTTCACTAGCGGGGGCACCGGGGAGCTGTTTTTT. Protein product: CASSFTSGGTGELFF.

The chain recombines TRBV6-6 with TRBJ1-6; maybe TRBD1 (5 bases). V was shortened by 7 bases and J by 8 bases, with 18 bases between the two germline ends. Germline V gene lookup returns CDR1 MNHNY and CDR2 SVGAGI (reference sequence). The CDR3 extends over 15 amino acids. The CDR3 DNA sequence: TGTGCCAGCACAGACCCGACAGCTCCTGATTCACCCCTCCACTTT. Its translation: CASTDPTAPDSPLHF.

This rearrangement joins TRBV7-9 to TRBJ2-7; 7 nucleotides agree with TRBD1. Germline V gene lookup returns CDR1 SEHNR and CDR2 FQNEAQ (reference sequence). V dropped 1 base and J dropped 5; count of bases not matched to a gene: 8. The CDR3 loop spans 15 amino acids. The CDR3 spells CASSLDKGAKNEQYF. The CDR3 DNA sequence: TGTGCCAGCAGCTTAGATAAGGGGGCGAAGAACGAGCAGTACTTC. The whole variable domain, filled in from reference TRBV7-9 and TRBJ2-7, reads DTGVSQNPRHKITKRGQNVTFRCDPISEHNRLYWYRQTLGQGPEFLTYFQNEAQLEKSRLLSDRFSAERPKGSFSTLEIQRTEQGDSAMYLCASSLDKGAKNEQYFGPGTRLTVT.

Only a few counts were recorded for this clone. The V and J genes are TRBV19 and TRBJ2-1; 13 positions agree with TRBD2. The V and J ends lost 5 bases and 3 bases, in that order; junction bases with no gene match: 4. The CDR3 length is 16 residues. Germline loops: CDR1 LNHDA, CDR2 SQIVND (reference sequence). CDR3 sequence reads: CASSGLAGEIYNEQFF. The DNA for the CDR3 is TGTGCCAGTAGTGGACTAGCGGGAGAGATCTACAATGAGCAGTTCTTC.

V usage is TRBV4-1 and J usage is TRBJ2-7, with 10 bases fitting TRBD1. The length of the CDR3 is 17 residues. Germline loops: CDR1 MGHRA, CDR2 YSYEKL. V dropped 2 bases and J dropped 3; count of bases not matched to a gene: 10. The CDR3 is CASSQIPRDRGYYEQYF. DNA of the CDR3: TGCGCCAGCAGCCAAATTCCCCGGGACAGGGGATACTACGAGCAGTACTTC.

This chain's CDR3 is CASSEVSSGSDEQYF. In DNA, the CDR3 is TGTGCCAGCAGTGAAGTGTCTAGCGGGAGTGACGAGCAGTACTTC. The chain employs TRBV6-1 and TRBJ2-7, with 10 bases lining up with TRBD2. Germline lookup yields CDR1 MNHNS and CDR2 SASEGT. The CDR3 spans 15 residues. The ends lost 1 base at V and 5 bases at J; junction bases unmatched: 5.

The table lists this clone with a count of one. The chain links TRBV9 to TRBJ1-2; D may be TRBD1 (5 bases). Trimming removed 1 base from V and 4 bases from J, with 5 bases in between. CDR1 is SGDLS and CDR2 is YYNGEE in the germline V gene. This CDR3 region has 12 residues. DNA for the CDR3: TGTGCCAGCAGCGTAAGGGGCTATGGCTACACCTTC. Translation: CASSVRGYGYTF.

The V call is TRBV29-1, the J call TRBJ2-5, with 9 bases that match TRBD1. The CDR3 runs to 12 residues. The germline CDR1 and CDR2 sequences are SQVTM and ANQGSEA. J lost 7 bases, V lost 7 bases, and 7 bases had no gene match. The CDR3 sequence is CSGDREIGTQYF. DNA for the CDR3: TGCAGCGGGGACAGGGAGATTGGGACCCAGTACTTC. Variable domain in full (rest from reference TRBV29-1 and TRBJ2-5): SAVISQKPSRDICQRGTSLTIQCQVDSQVTMMFWYRQQPGQSLTLIATANQGSEATYESGFVIDKFPISRPNLTFSTLTVSNMSPEDSSIYLCSGDREIGTQYFGPGTRLLVL.

This clone was seen once. The CDR3 nucleotides are TGCAGCGTTGAAGACAGGGCGACCTACGAGCAGTACTTC. It codes for CSVEDRATYEQYF. V gene TRBV29-1 combines with J gene TRBJ2-7; a possible D gene is TRBD1 (5 bases). V was pared by 0 bases and J by 2 bases, with 8 bases between. Germline V CDR1 and CDR2: SQVTM, ANQGSEA. CDR3 length: 13 amino acids.